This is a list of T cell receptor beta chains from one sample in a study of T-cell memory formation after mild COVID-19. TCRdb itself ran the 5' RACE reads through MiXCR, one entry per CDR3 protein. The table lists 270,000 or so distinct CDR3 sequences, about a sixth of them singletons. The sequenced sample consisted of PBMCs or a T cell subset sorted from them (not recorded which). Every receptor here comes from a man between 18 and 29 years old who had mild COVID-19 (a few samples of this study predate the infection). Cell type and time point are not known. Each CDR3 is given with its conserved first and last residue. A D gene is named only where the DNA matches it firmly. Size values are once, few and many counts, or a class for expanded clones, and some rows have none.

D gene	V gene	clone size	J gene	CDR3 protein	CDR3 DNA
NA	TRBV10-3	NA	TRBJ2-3	CAISSRREETDTQYF	TGTGCCATCAGTTCTCGGAGGGAGGAGACAGATACGCAGTATTTT
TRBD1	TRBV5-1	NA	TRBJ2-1	CATAAIPGGWEQFF	TGCGCCACCGCAGCGATACCAGGGGGCTGGGAGCAGTTCTTC
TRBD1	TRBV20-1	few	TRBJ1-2	CSATGQIYGYTF	TGCAGTGCCACGGGACAGATCTATGGCTACACCTTC
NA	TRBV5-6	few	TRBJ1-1	CASSLDSMNTEAFF	TGTGCCAGCAGCTTGGACAGTATGAACACTGAAGCTTTCTTT
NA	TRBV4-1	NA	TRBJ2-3	CASSQEATLTDTQYF	TGCGCCAGCAGCCAAGAGGCTACCCTCACAGATACGCAGTATTTT
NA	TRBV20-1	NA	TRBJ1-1	CSSYRGPAVTEAFF	TGCAGTTCCTACCGGGGCCCGGCGGTAACCGAAGCTTTCTTT
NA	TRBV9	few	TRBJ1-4	CASSEDAGATNEKLFF	TGTGCCAGCAGCGAGGACGCGGGAGCAACTAATGAAAAACTGTTTTTT
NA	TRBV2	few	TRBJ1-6	CASSFAAEPSPLHF	TGTGCCAGCAGTTTTGCGGCAGAACCTTCACCCCTCCACTTT
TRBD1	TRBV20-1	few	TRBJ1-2	CSASEGQGGYGYTF	TGCAGTGCTAGTGAGGGGCAGGGGGGCTATGGCTACACCTTC
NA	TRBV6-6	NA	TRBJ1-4	CASVSTDKEEKLFF	TGTGCCAGCGTGAGCACAGACAAAGAGGAAAAACTGTTTTTT
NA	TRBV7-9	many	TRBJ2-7	CASSPRPHEQYF	TGTGCCAGCAGCCCCCGTCCCCACGAGCAGTACTTC
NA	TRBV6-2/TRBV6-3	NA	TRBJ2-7	CASSYEVSAGRYEQYF	TGTGCCAGCAGTTACGAGGTCTCGGCAGGGCGGTACGAGCAGTACTTC